The next 20 T cell receptor beta chains were all read from a single sample in a study of T-cell reconstitution after alpha-beta-depleted transplantation in children. A TCRbeta library incorporating unique molecular identifiers was prepared. TCRdb ran MiXCR on the PCR reads and lists one entry per CDR3 protein. The table shows hundreds of thousands of distinct CDR3 sequences, with approximately 13% occurring only once. The sequences come from PBMCs from the stem cell graft donor, collected from the stem cell graft. These receptors were taken from a human donor who donated a stem cell graft to a child with combined immunodeficiency.

The chain couples TRBV24-1 to TRBJ2-5, with D unresolved. The germline CDR1 and CDR2 sequences are KGHDR and SFDVKD. V was shortened by 3 bases and J by 5 bases, with 18 bases between the two germline ends. The CDR3 runs 16 residues. For the CDR3, the DNA is TGTGCCACCAGTGATCCTTCCCAGTCGTTCGGGGAGACCCAGTACTTC. Protein product: CATSDPSQSFGETQYF.

Many counts were recorded for this clonotype. The V and J genes are TRBV5-1 and TRBJ2-6; D unresolved. Per the germline V gene, CDR1 is SGHRS and CDR2 is YFSETQ. There are 16 residues in the CDR3. Deletions cut 0 bases from V and 0 bases from J, with 7 bases between. Here the CDR3 reads CASSLAFTSGANVLTF. The CDR3 DNA reads as TGCGCCAGCAGCTTGGCATTCACCTCTGGGGCCAACGTCCTGACTTTC. Full variable domain (remainder filled in from reference TRBV5-1 and TRBJ2-6): KAGVTQTPRYLIKTRGQQVTLSCSPISGHRSVSWYQQTPGQGLQFLFEYFSETQRNKGNFPGRFSGRQFSNSRSEMNVSTLELGDSALYLCASSLAFTSGANVLTFGAGSRLTVL.

The chain has TRBV2 and TRBJ1-1; TRBD1 matches 7 bases. Per germline, CDR1 SNHLY and CDR2 FYNNEI. The CDR3 consists of 14 residues. V lost 5 bases to trimming and J lost 5 bases; unmatched junction nucleotides: 8. In DNA, the CDR3 is TGTGCCAGCAGTTCAGTACCAGGGGGAACTGAAGCTTTCTTT. The encoded protein is CASSSVPGGTEAFF.

This clonotype was recorded at least ten times. This chain links TRBV7-2 with TRBJ2-1; 8 nucleotides match TRBD2. V shed 4 bases and J 6 bases; nucleotides not matched to a gene: 8. CDR3 length: 15 amino acids. The germline CDR1 and CDR2 sequences are SGHTA and FQGNSA. The CDR3: CASSSAGLAGNEQFF. As DNA, the CDR3 is TGTGCCAGCAGCTCTGCGGGGCTAGCGGGCAATGAGCAGTTCTTC.

This clonotype has just a few counts. This chain links TRBV20-1 with TRBJ2-6; unclear D gene. In germline, CDR1 is DFQATT, CDR2 SNEGSKA (reference sequence). The CDR3 covers 17 residues. Between the trimmed V and J ends, which lost 0 bases and 0 bases, there was a span of 12 bases. The CDR3 region has the DNA TGCAGTGCTAGAGATCAAGAGCGAGGCTCTGGGGCCAACGTCCTGACTTTC. Translation: CSARDQERGSGANVLTF.

There are a few counts of this clonotype. The V gene is TRBV4-2, the J gene TRBJ2-1; maybe TRBD1 (7 bases). V lost 0 bases to trimming and J lost 14 bases, with 29 bases between them. Germline V CDR1 and CDR2: LGHNA, YNFKEQ. The CDR3 runs 18 residues. The CDR3: CASSQERGVRGPSGQEFF. CDR3 bases: TGTGCCAGCAGCCAAGAAAGGGGGGTCCGCGGGCCAAGCGGACAGGAGTTCTTC.

V is TRBV29-1 and J is TRBJ2-2, with 8 bases matching TRBD1. In germline, CDR1 is SQVTM, CDR2 ANQGSEA. The CDR3 has 16 amino acids. The trim removed 4 bases at V and 4 bases at J, leaving 11 bases unmatched. CDR3: CSVVLSGQGSTGELFF. CDR3 nucleotide sequence: TGCAGCGTTGTATTGAGCGGACAGGGAAGCACCGGGGAGCTGTTTTTT.

The rearrangement links TRBV7-2 to TRBJ2-7; 7 positions agree with TRBD2. Germline V gene sequence: CDR1 SGHTA, CDR2 FQGNSA. V shed 7 bases and J 3 bases; nucleotides not matched to a gene: 6. CDR3 length: 13 residues. The CDR3 loop reads CASNKRGVYEQYF. The CDR3 nucleotides are TGTGCCAGCAACAAGCGGGGTGTCTACGAGCAGTACTTC.

This clonotype was detected a few times. The chain is built from TRBV5-1 and TRBJ1-1; D is possibly TRBD1 (5 bases). CDR1 and CDR2 from the germline V gene are SGHRS and YFSETQ. This CDR3 is built from 16 residues. V dropped 4 bases and J dropped 5 bases, with 21 bases sitting between them. The CDR3 loop is CASSAITGTGETEAFF. DNA of the CDR3: TGCGCCAGCAGCGCTATAACGGGAACGGGGGAAACTGAAGCTTTCTTT.

The V gene is TRBV10-3, the J gene TRBJ2-3, with 9 bases aligning to TRBD2. This CDR3 is built from 16 residues. Per the germline V gene, CDR1 is ENHRY and CDR2 is SYGVKD. V shed 2 bases and J 1 base; nucleotides not matched to a gene: 4. CDR3 DNA sequence: TGTGCCATCAGTGAGACTCAGCGGGGGGGCACAGATACGCAGTATTTT. Translated, it gives CAISETQRGGTDTQYF.

In this sample, this clonotype turned up many times. The V call is TRBV5-1, the J call TRBJ2-7; 8 nucleotides match TRBD1. V lost 4 bases, J lost 0 bases, and 6 bases stayed unmatched. Per germline, CDR1 SGHRS and CDR2 YFSETQ. This CDR3 spans 15 amino acids. This CDR3 reads CASSLRDRSSYEQYF. DNA of the CDR3: TGCGCCAGCAGCCTCCGGGACAGGAGCTCCTACGAGCAGTACTTC.

The chain recombines TRBV7-2 with TRBJ2-7; 9 bases are shared with TRBD2. Germline V gene data show CDR1 as SGHTA and CDR2 as FQGNSA. Losses at the gene ends were 6 bases for V and 4 bases for J; bases not matched to a gene: 10. The CDR3 is 15 amino acids. The CDR3 region is CASSPSSGTLYEQYF. The CDR3 DNA sequence: TGTGCCAGCAGTCCCTCTAGCGGGACTTTATACGAGCAGTACTTC.

The chain carries TRBV6-5 and TRBJ2-7, with 9 bases that match TRBD1. The CDR3 spans 17 residues. Germline-derived CDR1 and CDR2 are MNHEY and SVGAGI. Trimming cost V 0 bases and J 2 bases; bases outside gene matches: 8. The CDR3 protein is CASSYSMGQGPPYEQYF. DNA of the CDR3: TGTGCCAGCAGTTACTCGATGGGACAGGGACCCCCCTACGAGCAGTACTTC.

The V and J genes are TRBV7-8 and TRBJ2-1; D ambiguous. Trimming stripped 5 bases from V and 10 bases from J, with 15 bases between. CDR1 SGHVS and CDR2 FQNEAQ come from the germline V gene. CDR3 length: 13 residues. DNA for the CDR3: TGTGCCAGCAGCGCCAGGAAAGAAGGGGAGCAGTTCTTC. Translating it yields CASSARKEGEQFF.

This clonotype has only a few counts. This chain links TRBV20-1 with TRBJ2-3; the match to TRBD2 covers 9 bases. This CDR3 has 12 amino acids. Germline V gives CDR1 DFQATT, CDR2 SNEGSKA (reference sequence). Trimming at V came to 6 bases and at J to 6 bases, leaving 4 bases not matched to a gene. CDR3 nucleotides: TGCAGTGCAGACGGACTAGCGGATACGCAGTATTTT. It translates to CSADGLADTQYF.

This clonotype was seen more than once but under ten times. The genes are TRBV5-1 and TRBJ1-2; D is unresolved. V lost 4 bases and J 5 bases, leaving 12 bases between the germline ends. CDR3 length equals 13 residues. Germline V lookup: CDR1 SGHRS, CDR2 YFSETQ. The CDR3 loop reads CASSITRGYGYTF. The CDR3 nucleotides are TGCGCCAGCAGCATCACCCGGGGTTATGGCTACACCTTC.

This clonotype was seen a handful of times. This chain connects TRBV12-3 or TRBV12-4 to TRBJ2-7; D call uncertain. The length of the CDR3 is 15 residues. V was clipped by 0 bases and J by 2 bases, with 11 bases between them. The CDR3 coding sequence is TGTGCCAGCAGTTTAGCGGACGGTACCGCCTACGAGCAGTACTTC. Its translation is CASSLADGTAYEQYF.

This clonotype was found a few times. The chain links TRBV24-1 to TRBJ2-4; no clear D. Trimming removed 4 bases from V and 8 bases from J, with 17 bases in between. Germline assignment: CDR1 KGHDR and CDR2 SFDVKD. The CDR3 covers 15 residues. CDR3: CATSDPGSSGDIQYF. CDR3 nucleotides: TGTGCCACCAGTGACCCCGGATCGTCTGGGGACATTCAGTACTTC.

J is TRBJ2-7 and V is TRBV14, with D possibly being TRBD2 (5 bases). V shed 4 bases and J shed 9 bases, with 19 bases lying between them. CDR3 length: 14 amino acids. The V gene's germline CDR1 is SGHDN and CDR2 FVKESK. This CDR3 reads CASSPRGLSYLQYF. In nucleotides, the CDR3 is TGTGCCAGCAGCCCCCGAGGGCTTTCCTATTTGCAGTACTTC.

This clonotype was observed at least ten times. The chain is built from TRBV4-2 and TRBJ2-1; no definite D call. This CDR3 is 14 amino acids long. The V and J ends lost 0 bases and 11 bases respectively, with 14 bases between them. Germline V gives CDR1 LGHNA, CDR2 YNFKEQ. CDR3 bases: TGTGCCAGCAGCCAAGATTTGAGGAAGAGTAAGCAGTTCTTC. This translates into CASSQDLRKSKQFF.